This paragraph reports one T cell receptor (beta chain). A single count supports this clone. Its antigen is currently not known. One base away there is no much larger clone; base qualities are not given. The record originates from a study of blood T cell repertoires in COVID-19 (dated by TCRdb to the early 2020s). With regard to the full study: The collaborator samples originated in the United States, Italy and Spain and spanned the acute and convalescent phases of COVID-19. The prospective study material was composed of cDNA or gDNA derived from T cells, B-cell-depleted T cells, or PBMCs. Deeply sampled blood TCRbeta repertoires from subjects exposed to, actively infected with, or recovered from COVID-19 were included in the dataset. The repertoires were released in a freely available public database meant as a resource for research on the immune response to SARS-CoV-2. The samples were drawn from two sources: the first 160 participants of the ongoing ImmuneRACE study, and 950 to 1,500 subjects contributed by 6 global collaborators. Sample metadata almost always included a de-identified subject ID, COVID-19 status, age in years and sex. Where available, HLA class I and class II types were obtained from metadata supplied by the sample provider rather than from assay-based typing. The paper's findings and limits, for the study overall: Clinical and demographic metadata were provided uncurated, with the amount varying by source and participant.

Whole blood was collected in K2EDTA tubes by collaborating institutions according to the institutions' own protocols. For TCRbeta analysis, collaborators shipped samples as frozen whole blood, isolated PBMCs, or DNA extracted from either of those sample types. TCRbeta CDR3 regions were amplified from genomic DNA using the immunoSEQ Assay, a bias-controlled multiplex PCR. Per the original workflow: Within the assay, amplification of reference gene primers was used to estimate how many nucleated cells each sample contained. To quantify the absolute abundance of each unique TCRbeta CDR3 rearrangement, sequence reads were collapsed and filtered. For each sample, productive Simpson clonality was calculated as the square root of Simpson's diversity index over productive rearrangements. The source is immuneACCESS, and TCRdb retained only in-frame sequences with V and J called. Part of the clones is not carried over; for the studies checked, unresolved V genes explain less than half of this, and the remainder is unexplained. From that table come the V and J calls and clone size; the DNA was used to work out D and trimming. This sample is represented by about 90,000 clones; 70% to 90% of them were singletons. The ten biggest clones cover nearly 3.5% of the sample.

The receptor's source is a man between 50 and 59 years old with acute or convalescent COVID-19. The sequenced sample was peripheral blood.

The CDR3: CSASPGYYEQYF. The DNA sequence is TGCAGTGCTAGTCCAGGGTACTACGAGCAGTACTTC. The rearranged chain carries TRBV20-1 and TRBJ2-7; the D gene is possibly TRBD1, with 5 bases matching. Deletion took 3 bases off V and 3 bases off J, with a span of 9 bases between the germline ends. From the germline V gene (reference sequence), CDR1 is DFQATT and CDR2 is SNEGSKA. The CDR3 measures 12 amino acids from cysteine to phenylalanine. Just CDR3 DNA is preserved here, 36 bases in frame from base 1.